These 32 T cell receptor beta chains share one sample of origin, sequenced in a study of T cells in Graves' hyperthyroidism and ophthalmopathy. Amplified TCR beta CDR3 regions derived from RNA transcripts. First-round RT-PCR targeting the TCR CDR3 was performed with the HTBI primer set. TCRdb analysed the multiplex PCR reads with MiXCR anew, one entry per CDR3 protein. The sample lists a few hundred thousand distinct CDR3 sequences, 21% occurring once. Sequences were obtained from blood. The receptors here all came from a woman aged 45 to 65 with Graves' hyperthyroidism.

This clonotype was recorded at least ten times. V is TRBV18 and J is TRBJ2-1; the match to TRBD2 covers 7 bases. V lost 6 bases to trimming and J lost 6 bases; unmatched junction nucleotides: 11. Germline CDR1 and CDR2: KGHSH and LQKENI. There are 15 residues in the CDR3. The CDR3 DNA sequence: TGTGCCAGCTCGCGCGTAGCGGGCGAAATCAATGAGCAGTTCTTC. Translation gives CASSRVAGEINEQFF.

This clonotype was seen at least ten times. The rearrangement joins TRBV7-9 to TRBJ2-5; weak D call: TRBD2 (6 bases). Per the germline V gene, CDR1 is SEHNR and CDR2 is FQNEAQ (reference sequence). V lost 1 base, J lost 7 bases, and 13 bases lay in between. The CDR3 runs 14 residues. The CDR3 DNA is TGTGCCAGCAGCTTAGGACTAGTCACGGGGACCCAGTACTTC. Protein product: CASSLGLVTGTQYF.

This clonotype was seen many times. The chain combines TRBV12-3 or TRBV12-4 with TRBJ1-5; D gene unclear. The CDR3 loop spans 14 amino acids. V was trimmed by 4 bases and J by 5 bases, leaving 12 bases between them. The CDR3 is CASSYGGLYQPQHF. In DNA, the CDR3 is TGTGCCAGCAGTTACGGAGGACTTTATCAGCCCCAGCATTTT.

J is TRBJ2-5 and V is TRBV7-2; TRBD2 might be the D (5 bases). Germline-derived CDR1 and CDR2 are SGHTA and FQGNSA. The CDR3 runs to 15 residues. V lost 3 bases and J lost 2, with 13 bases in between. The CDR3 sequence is CASSFRSSSQETQYF. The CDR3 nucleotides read TGTGCCAGCAGCTTTAGGTCTAGCAGTCAAGAGACCCAGTACTTC.

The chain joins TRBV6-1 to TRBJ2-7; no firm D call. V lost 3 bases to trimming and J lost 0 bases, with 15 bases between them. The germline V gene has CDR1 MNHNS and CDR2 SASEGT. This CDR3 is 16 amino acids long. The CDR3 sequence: CASSEAEWKNSYEQYF. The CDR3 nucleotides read TGTGCCAGCAGTGAGGCAGAATGGAAAAACTCCTACGAGCAGTACTTC.

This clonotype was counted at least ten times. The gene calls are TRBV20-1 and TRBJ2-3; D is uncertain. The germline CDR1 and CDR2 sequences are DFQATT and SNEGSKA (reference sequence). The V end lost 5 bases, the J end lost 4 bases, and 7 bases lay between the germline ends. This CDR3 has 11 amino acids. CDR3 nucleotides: TGCAGTGCTGCCTTAGCAGATACGCAGTATTTT. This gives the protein CSAALADTQYF.

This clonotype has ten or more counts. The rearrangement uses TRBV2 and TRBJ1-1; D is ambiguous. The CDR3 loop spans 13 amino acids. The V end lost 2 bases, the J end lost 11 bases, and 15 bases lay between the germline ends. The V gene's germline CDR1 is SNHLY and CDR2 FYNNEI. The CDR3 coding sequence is TGTGCCAGCAGTGAAATCGTCGTCGCGGGGGCTTTCTTT. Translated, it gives CASSEIVVAGAFF.

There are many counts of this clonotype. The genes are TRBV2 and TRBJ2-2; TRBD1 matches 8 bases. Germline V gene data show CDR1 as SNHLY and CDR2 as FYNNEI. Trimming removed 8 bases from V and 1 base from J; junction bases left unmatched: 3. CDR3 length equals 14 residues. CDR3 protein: CASGGTGNTGELFF. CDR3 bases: TGTGCCAGCGGGGGGACAGGGAACACCGGGGAGCTGTTTTTT.

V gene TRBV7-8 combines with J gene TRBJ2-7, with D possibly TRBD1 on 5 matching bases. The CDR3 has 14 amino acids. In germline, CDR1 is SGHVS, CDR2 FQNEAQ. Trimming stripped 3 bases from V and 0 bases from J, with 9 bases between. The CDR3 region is CASSLGRASYEQYF. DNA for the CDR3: TGTGCCAGCAGCTTGGGCAGGGCCTCCTACGAGCAGTACTTC. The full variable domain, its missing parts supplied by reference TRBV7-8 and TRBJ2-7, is GAGVSQSPRYKVAKRGQDVALRCDPISGHVSLFWYQQALGQGPEFLTYFQNEAQLDKSGLPSDRFFAERPEGSVSTLKIQRTQQEDSAVYLCASSLGRASYEQYFGPGTRLTVT.

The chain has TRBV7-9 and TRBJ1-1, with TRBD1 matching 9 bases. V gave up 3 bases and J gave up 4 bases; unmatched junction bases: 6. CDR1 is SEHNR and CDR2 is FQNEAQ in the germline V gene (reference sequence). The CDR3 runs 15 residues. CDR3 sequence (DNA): TGTGCCAGCAGCTTTTCCCAACAGGGGGCCACTGAAGCTTTCTTT. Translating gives CASSFSQQGATEAFF.

The CDR3 here is CASITDRGRTEAFF. The CDR3 DNA follows: TGTGCCAGCATCACGGACAGGGGGCGTACTGAAGCTTTCTTT. The J gene is TRBJ1-1, the V gene TRBV28; TRBD1 agrees at 11 bases. The length of the CDR3 is 14 residues. With 7 bases clipped from V and 5 bases from J, the junction kept 6 bases outside the gene matches. In germline, CDR1 is MDHEN, CDR2 SYDVKM.

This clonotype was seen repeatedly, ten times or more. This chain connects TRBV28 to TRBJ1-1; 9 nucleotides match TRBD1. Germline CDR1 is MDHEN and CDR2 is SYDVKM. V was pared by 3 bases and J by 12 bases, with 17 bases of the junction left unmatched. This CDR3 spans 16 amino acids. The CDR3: CASSLVGQGPQGQSFF. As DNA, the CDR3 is TGTGCCAGCAGTTTGGTAGGACAGGGGCCGCAAGGACAATCTTTCTTT.

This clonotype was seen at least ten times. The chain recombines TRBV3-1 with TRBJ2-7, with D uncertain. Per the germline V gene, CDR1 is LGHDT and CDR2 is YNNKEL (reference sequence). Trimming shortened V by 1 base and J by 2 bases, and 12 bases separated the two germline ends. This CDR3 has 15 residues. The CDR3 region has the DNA TGTGCCAGCAGCCAAGCCTCTAGGTCACCCTACGAGCAGTACTTC. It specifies CASSQASRSPYEQYF.

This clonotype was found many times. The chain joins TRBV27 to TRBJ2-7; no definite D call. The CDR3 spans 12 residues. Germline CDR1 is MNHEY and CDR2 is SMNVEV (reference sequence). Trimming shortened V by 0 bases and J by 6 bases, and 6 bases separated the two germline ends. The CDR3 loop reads CASSLSGIEQYF. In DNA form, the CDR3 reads TGTGCCAGCAGTTTATCAGGGATCGAGCAGTACTTC.

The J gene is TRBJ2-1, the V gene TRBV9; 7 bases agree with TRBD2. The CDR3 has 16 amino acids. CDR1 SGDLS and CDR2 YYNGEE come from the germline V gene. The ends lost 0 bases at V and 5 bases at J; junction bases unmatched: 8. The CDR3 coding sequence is TGTGCCAGCAGCGTAGGTGGGGGGGACTTTGACAATGAGCAGTTCTTC. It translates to CASSVGGGDFDNEQFF.

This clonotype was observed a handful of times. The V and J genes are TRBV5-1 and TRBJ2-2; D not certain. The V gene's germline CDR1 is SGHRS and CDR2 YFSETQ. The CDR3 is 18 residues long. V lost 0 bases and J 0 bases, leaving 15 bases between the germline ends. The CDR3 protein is CASSLVFIGITNTGELFF. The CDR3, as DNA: TGCGCCAGCAGCTTGGTATTTATAGGGATAACGAACACCGGGGAGCTGTTTTTT.

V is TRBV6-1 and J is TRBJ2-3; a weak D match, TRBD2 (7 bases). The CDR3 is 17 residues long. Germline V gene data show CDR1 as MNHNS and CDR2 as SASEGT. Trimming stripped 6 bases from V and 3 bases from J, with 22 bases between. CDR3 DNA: TGTGCCAGCAGCTCCGGGGGGCCGGGGTACTCAACAGATACGCAGTATTTT. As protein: CASSSGGPGYSTDTQYF.

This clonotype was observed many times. As DNA, the CDR3 is TGTGCCAGCAGTCTCCGCGAGACCCAGTACTTC. Amino acids: CASSLRETQYF. The chain recombines TRBV12-3 or TRBV12-4 with TRBJ2-5; no clear D. The CDR3 consists of 11 residues. Trimming stripped 5 bases from V and 5 bases from J, with 6 bases between.

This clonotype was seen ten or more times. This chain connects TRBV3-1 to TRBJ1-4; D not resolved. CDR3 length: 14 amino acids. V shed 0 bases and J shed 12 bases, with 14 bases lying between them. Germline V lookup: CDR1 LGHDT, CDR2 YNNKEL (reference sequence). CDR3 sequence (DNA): TGTGCCAGCAGCCAAGATCACAGACGGACTGAACTGTTTTTT. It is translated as CASSQDHRRTELFF.

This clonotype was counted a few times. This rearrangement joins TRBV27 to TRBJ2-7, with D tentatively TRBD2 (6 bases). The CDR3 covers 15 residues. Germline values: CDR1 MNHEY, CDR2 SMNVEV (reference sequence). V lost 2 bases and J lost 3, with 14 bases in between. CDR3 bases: TGTGCCAGCAGTTTACTCGGAGGGGATATCTACGAGCAGTACTTC. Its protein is CASSLLGGDIYEQYF.

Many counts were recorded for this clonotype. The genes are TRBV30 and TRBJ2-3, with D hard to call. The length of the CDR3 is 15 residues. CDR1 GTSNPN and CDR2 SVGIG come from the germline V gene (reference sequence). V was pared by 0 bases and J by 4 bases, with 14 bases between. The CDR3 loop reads CAWSVGSLVADTQYF. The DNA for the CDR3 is TGTGCCTGGAGTGTTGGTAGCTTGGTTGCAGATACGCAGTATTTT.

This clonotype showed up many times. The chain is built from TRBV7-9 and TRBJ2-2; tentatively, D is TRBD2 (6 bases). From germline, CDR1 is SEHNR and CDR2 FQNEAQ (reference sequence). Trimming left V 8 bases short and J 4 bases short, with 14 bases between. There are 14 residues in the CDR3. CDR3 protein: CASGVAASTGELFF. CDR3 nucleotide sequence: TGTGCCAGCGGGGTAGCGGCCTCCACCGGGGAGCTGTTTTTT.

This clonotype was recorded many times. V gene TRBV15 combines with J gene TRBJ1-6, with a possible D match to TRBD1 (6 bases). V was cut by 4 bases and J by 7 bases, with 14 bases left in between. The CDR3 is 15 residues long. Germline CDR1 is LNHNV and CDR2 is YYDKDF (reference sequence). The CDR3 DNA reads TGTGCCACCAGCACCAGACAGGCTGGGAATTCACCCCTCCACTTT. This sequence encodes CATSTRQAGNSPLHF. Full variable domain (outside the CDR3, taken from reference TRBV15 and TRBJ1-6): DAMVIQNPRYQVTQFGKPVTLSCSQTLNHNVMYWYQQKSSQAPKLLFHYYDKDFNNEADTPDNFQSRRPNTSFCFLDIRSPGLGDTAMYLCATSTRQAGNSPLHFGNGTRLTVT.

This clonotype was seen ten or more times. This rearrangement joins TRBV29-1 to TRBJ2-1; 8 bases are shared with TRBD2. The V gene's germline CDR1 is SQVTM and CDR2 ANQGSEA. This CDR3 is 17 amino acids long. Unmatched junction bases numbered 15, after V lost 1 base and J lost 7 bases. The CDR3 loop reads CSVEGGPSGLAPNEQFF. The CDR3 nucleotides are TGCAGCGTTGAAGGGGGTCCCTCCGGACTAGCTCCAAATGAGCAGTTCTTC.

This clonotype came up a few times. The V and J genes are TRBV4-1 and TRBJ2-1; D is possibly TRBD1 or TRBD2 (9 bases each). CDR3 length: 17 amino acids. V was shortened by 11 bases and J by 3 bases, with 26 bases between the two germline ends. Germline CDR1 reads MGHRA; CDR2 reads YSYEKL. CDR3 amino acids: CAFTRQGGTSSYNEQFF. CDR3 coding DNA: TGCGCCTTCACCCGACAGGGGGGGACTAGCAGCTACAATGAGCAGTTCTTC.

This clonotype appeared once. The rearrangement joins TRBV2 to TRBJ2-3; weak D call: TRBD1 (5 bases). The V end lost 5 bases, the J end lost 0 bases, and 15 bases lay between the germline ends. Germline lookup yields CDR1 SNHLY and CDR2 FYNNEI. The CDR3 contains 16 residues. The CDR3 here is CASSPTGRTSTDTQYF. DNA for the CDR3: TGTGCCAGCAGTCCTACAGGACGAACTAGCACAGATACGCAGTATTTT.

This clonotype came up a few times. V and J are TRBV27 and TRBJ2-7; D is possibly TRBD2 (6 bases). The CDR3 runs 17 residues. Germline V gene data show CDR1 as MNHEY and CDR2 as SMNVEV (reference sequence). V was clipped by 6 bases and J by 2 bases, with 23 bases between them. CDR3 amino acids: CASRPRGCGGETYEQYF. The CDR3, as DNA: TGTGCCAGCAGACCACGGGGTTGTGGCGGGGAAACCTACGAGCAGTACTTC.

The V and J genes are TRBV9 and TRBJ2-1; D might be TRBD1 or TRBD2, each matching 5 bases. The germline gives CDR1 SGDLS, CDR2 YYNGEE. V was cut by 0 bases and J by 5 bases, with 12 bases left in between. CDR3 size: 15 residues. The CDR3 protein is CASSVDGARHNEQFF. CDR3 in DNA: TGTGCCAGCAGCGTAGACGGGGCGCGTCACAATGAGCAGTTCTTC.

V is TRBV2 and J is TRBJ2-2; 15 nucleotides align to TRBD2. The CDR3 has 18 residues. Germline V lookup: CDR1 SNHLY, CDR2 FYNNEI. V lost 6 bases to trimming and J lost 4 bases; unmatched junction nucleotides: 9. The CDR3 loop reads CASSWTSGGAPSTGELFF. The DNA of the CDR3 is TGTGCCAGCAGCTGGACTAGCGGGGGGGCCCCTTCCACCGGGGAGCTGTTTTTT.

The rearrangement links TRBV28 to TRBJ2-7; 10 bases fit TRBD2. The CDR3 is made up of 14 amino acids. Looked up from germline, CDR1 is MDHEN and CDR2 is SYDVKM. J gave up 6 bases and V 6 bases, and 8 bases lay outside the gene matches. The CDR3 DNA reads TGTGCCAGCAGCAAACCTAGCGGGAGAACCGAGCAGTACTTC. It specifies CASSKPSGRTEQYF.

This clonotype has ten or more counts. Here the CDR3 reads CASSLATSGTGANVLTF. The CDR3 nucleotides are TGTGCCAGCAGCTTAGCTACTAGCGGGACTGGGGCCAACGTCCTGACTTTC. The chain combines TRBV7-6 with TRBJ2-6; 10 positions match TRBD2. The CDR3 runs 17 residues. Germline assignment: CDR1 SGHVS and CDR2 FNYEAQ. Trimming at V came to 0 bases and at J to 2 bases, leaving 1 base not matched to a gene.

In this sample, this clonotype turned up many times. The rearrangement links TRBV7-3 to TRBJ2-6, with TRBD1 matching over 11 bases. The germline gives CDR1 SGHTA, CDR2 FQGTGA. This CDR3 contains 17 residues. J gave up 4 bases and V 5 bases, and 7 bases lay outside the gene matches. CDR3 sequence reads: CASSPRTGGAGANVLTF. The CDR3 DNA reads TGTGCCAGCAGCCCACGGACAGGGGGCGCCGGGGCCAACGTCCTGACTTTC.